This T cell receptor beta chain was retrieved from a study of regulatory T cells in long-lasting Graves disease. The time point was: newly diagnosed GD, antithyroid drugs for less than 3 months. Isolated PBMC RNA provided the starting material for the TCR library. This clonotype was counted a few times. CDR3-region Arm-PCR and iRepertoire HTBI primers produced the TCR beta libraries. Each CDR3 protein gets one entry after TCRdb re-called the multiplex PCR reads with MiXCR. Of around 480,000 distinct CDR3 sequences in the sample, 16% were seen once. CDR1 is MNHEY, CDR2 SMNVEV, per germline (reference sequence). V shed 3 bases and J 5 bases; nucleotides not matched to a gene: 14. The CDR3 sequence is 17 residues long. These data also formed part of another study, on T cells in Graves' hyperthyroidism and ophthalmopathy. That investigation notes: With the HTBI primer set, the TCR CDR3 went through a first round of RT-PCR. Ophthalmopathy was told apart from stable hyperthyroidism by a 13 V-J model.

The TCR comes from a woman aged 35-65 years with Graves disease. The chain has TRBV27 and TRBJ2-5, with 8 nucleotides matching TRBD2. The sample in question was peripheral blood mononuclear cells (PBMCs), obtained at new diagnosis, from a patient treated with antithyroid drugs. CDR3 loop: CASSFSQSGRGGETQYF. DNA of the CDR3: TGTGCCAGCAGTTTCTCCCAGAGCGGCCGGGGGGGGGAGACCCAGTACTTC.